This T cell receptor beta chain was sequenced in a study of regulatory T cells in long-lasting Graves disease. Time point denoted: newly diagnosed GD, antithyroid drugs for less than 3 months. PBMC RNA was the source of the TCR library. The patient group derived from an endocrinology department in Xi'an, China. Building of the TCR beta libraries involved iRepertoire HTBI primers and Arm-PCR of CDR3 regions. TCRdb reprocessed the multiplex PCR reads via MiXCR and lists one record per CDR3 protein. Here the sample spans hundreds of thousands of distinct CDR3 sequences, roughly 15% being singletons. The sample holds many counts of this clonotype. The clonotype was recovered from a female donor with Graves disease. This specimen was peripheral blood mononuclear cells (PBMCs), taken at new diagnosis, from a patient treated with antithyroid drugs.

CDR3 DNA: TGTGCCAGCTCACCACCCTCCACCGGCTATGGCTACACCTTC. Translated: CASSPPSTGYGYTF. The rearrangement uses TRBV18 and TRBJ1-2; D unclear. The V gene lost 0 bases and the J gene lost 4 bases, with 9 bases spanning the gap. CDR1 is KGHSH and CDR2 is LQKENI in the germline V gene. The CDR3 is made up of 14 amino acids.